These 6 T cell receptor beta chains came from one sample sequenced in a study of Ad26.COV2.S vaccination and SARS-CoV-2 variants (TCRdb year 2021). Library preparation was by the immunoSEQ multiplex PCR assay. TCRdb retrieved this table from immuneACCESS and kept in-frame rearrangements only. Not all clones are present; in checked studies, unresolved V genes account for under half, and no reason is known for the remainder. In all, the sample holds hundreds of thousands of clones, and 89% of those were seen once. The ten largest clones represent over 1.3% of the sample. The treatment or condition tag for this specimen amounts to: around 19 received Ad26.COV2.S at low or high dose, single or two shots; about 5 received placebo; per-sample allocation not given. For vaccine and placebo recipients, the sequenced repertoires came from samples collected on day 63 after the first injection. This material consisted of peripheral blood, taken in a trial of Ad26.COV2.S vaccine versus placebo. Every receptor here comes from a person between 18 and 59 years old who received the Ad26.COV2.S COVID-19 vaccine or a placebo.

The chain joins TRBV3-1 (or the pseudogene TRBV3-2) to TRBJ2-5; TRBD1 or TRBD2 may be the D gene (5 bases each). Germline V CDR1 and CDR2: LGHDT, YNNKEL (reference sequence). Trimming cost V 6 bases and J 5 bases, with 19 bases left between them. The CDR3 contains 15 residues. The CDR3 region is CASSLDPGPRETQYF. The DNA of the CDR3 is TGTGCCAGCAGTCTAGACCCGGGGCCTCGGGAGACCCAGTACTTC.

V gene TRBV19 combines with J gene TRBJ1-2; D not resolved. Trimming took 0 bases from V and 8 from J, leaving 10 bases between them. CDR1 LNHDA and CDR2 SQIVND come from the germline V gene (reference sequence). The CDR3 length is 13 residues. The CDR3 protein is CASSIEGIRGYTF. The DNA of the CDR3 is TGTGCCAGTAGTATAGAGGGGATACGAGGCTACACCTTC.

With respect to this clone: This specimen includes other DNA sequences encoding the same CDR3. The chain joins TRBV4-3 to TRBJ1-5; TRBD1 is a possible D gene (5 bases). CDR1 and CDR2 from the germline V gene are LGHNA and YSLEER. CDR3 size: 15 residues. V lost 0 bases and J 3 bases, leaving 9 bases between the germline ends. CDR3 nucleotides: TGCGCCAGCAGCCAAGATGCGGGGACCAATCAGCCCCAGCATTTT. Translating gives CASSQDAGTNQPQHF.

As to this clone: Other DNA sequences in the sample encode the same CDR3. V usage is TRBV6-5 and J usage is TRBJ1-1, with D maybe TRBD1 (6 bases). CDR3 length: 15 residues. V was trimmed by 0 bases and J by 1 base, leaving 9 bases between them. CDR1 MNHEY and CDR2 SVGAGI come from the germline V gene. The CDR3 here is CASSYSGQPNTEAFF. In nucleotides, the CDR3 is TGTGCCAGCAGTTACTCGGGACAACCGAACACTGAAGCTTTCTTT.

CDR3 loop: CASSLVGEQYF. The DNA of the CDR3 is TGTGCCAGCAGCTTAGTGGGCGAGCAGTACTTC. The V gene is TRBV11-2, the J gene TRBJ2-7, with D unclear. Trimming removed 1 base at V and 6 bases at J, with 4 bases between. This CDR3 is 11 amino acids long. Germline V gene data show CDR1 as SGHAT and CDR2 as FQNNGV.

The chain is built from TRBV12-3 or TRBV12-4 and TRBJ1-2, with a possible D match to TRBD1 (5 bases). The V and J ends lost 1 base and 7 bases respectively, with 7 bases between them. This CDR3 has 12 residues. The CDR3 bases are TGTGCCAGCAGTTTAGGGGGCTTTGGCTACACCTTC. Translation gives CASSLGGFGYTF.